Ten or more counts support the clone carrying this T cell receptor (beta chain). What it binds is not known. A second 7 to 11 cycle PCR used barcoded and J-beta primers. TCRdb re-called the 5' RACE reads with MiXCR, one entry per CDR3 protein. The sample comprises 1.5 million to 2 million distinct CDR3 sequences, 28% of which are singletons, and roughly 8.2% rests with the top ten. Per sample, at least 5.5 micrograms of total RNA were extracted. This sample was included in a study of blood T cells in healthy people across ages. Study conclusions and caveats: A greater number of naive CD4+ cells and higher diversity distinguished long-lived donors from aged donors. Donor CMV status was unknown, possibly confounding expanded clonotype changes. Per million T cells, the diversity of TCR beta decreased roughly linearly as age advanced.

V was cut by 4 bases and J by 7 bases, with 20 bases left in between. The CDR3 length is 15 residues. Germline CDR1 and CDR2: SGHRS and YFSETQ. The chain combines TRBV5-1 with TRBJ2-5, with D maybe TRBD2 (6 bases). The clonotype comes from a woman in her twenties or thirties in good health. The sample taken for sequencing was blood. The CDR3 region has the DNA TGCGCCAGCAGCCCAACCCTAGACCAGGAGGGGACCCAGTACTTC. It encodes CASSPTLDQEGTQYF.